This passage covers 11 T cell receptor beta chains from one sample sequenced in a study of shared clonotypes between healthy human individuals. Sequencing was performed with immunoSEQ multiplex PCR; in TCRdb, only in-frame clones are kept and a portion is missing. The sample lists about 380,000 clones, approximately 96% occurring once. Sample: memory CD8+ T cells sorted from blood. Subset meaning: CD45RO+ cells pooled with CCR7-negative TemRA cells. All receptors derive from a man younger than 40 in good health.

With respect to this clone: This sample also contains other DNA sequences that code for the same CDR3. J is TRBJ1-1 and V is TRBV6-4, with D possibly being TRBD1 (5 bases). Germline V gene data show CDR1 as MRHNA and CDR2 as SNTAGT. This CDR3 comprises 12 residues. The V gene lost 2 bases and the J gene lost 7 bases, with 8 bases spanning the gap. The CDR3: CASSDRGGEAFF. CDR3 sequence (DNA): TGTGCCAGCAGTGACAGGGGAGGTGAAGCTTTCTTT.

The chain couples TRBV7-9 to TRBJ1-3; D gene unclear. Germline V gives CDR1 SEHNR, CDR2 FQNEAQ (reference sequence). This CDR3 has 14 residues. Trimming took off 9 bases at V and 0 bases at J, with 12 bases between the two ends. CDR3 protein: CASIATISGNTIYF. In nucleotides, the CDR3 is TGTGCCAGTATAGCGACGATCTCTGGAAACACCATATATTTT.

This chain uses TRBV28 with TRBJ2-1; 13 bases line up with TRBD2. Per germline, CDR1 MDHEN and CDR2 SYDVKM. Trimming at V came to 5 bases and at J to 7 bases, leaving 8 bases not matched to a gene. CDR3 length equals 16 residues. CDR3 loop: CASSLTWTSGRNEQFF. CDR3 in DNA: TGTGCCAGCAGTCTTACCTGGACTAGCGGGAGAAATGAGCAGTTCTTC.

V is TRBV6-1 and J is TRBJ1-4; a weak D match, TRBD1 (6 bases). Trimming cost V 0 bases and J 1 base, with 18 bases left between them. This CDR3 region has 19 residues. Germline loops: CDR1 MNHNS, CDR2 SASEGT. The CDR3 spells CASSEAVFQGTLTNEKLFF. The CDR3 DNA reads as TGTGCCAGCAGTGAAGCGGTCTTCCAGGGGACCCTAACTAATGAAAAACTGTTTTTT.

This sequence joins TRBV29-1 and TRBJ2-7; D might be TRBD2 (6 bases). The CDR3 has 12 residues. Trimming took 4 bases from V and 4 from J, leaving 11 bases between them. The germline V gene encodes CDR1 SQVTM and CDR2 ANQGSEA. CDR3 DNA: TGCAGCGTTGCCGCGACTAGATACGAGCAGTACTTC. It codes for CSVAATRYEQYF.

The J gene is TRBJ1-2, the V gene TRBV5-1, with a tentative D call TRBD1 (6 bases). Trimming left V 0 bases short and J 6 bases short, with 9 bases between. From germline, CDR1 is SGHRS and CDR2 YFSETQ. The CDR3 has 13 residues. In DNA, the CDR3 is TGCGCCAGCAGCTTGGCTACAGGGAATGGCTACACCTTC. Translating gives CASSLATGNGYTF.

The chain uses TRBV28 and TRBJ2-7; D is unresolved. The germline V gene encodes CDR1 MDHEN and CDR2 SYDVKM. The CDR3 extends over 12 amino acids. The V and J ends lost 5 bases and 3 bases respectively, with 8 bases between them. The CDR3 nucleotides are TGTGCCAGCAGTGAAAGAGACTACGAGCAGTACTTC. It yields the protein CASSERDYEQYF.

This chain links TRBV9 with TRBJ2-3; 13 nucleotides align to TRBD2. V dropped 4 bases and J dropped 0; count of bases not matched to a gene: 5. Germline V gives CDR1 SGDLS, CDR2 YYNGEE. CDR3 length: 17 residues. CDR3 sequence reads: CASSQGLAGRSTDTQYF. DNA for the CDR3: TGTGCCAGCAGCCAGGGACTAGCGGGAAGGAGCACAGATACGCAGTATTTT.

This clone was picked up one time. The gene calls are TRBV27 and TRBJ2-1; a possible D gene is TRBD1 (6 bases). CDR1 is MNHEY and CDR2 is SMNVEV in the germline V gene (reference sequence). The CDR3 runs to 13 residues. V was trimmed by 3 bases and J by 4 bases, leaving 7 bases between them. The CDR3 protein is CASSFTGYNEQFF. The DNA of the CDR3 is TGTGCCAGCAGTTTCACAGGGTACAATGAGCAGTTCTTC.

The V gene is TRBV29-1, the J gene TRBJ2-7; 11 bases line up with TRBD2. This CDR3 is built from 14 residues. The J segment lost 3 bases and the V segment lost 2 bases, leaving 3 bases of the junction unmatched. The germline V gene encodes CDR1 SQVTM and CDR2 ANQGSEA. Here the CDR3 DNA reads TGCAGCGTTGAATTAGCGGGAGGGGGCTACGAGCAGTACTTC. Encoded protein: CSVELAGGGYEQYF.

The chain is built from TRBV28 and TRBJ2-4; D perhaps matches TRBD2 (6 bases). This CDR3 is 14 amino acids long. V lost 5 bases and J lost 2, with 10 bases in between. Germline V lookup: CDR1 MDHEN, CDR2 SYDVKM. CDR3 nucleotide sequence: TGTGCCAGCAGTCCGCGGGGCCCCAAAAACATTCAGTACTTC. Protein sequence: CASSPRGPKNIQYF.